This passage covers 11 T cell receptor beta chains from one sample sequenced in a study of blood T cells in healthy people across ages. Alongside a J-beta primer mix, a sample-barcoded 5' primer served in a second PCR lasting about 7 to 11 cycles. Using its own MiXCR run on the 5' RACE reads, TCRdb lists one record per CDR3 protein. The sample carries 550,000 to 750,000 distinct CDR3 sequences, around 21% recorded once. Source material: blood. These receptors originate from a man in his 70s in good health.

This clonotype was seen only a few times. The chain couples TRBV6-5 to TRBJ1-2, with a weak D call TRBD1 (5 bases). Germline V gives CDR1 MNHEY, CDR2 SVGAGI. There are 15 residues in the CDR3. With 2 bases removed from V and 5 bases from J, the gap between germline ends came to 15 bases. The CDR3 DNA sequence: TGTGCCAGCAGTTACGGTGAATTGACAGTATATGGCTACACCTTC. Translating it yields CASSYGELTVYGYTF.

The CDR3, as DNA: TGCGCCAGCAGCTTGGCGGTTGAAGAGACCCAGTACTTC. It yields the protein CASSLAVEETQYF. The genes are TRBV5-1 and TRBJ2-5; D uncertain. Trimming removed 0 bases from V and 3 bases from J, with 6 bases in between. The CDR3 runs to 13 residues. Germline values: CDR1 SGHRS, CDR2 YFSETQ.

In regard to this clonotype: This is likely a read error, given that the CDR3 carries no conserved phenylalanine or tryptophan at its end. This sequence joins TRBV7-2 and TRBJ2-1; 8 nucleotides align to TRBD1. Germline values: CDR1 SGHTA, CDR2 FQGNSA. The CDR3 length is 14 residues. Trimming at V came to 5 bases and at J to 12 bases, leaving 12 bases not matched to a gene. The CDR3 DNA is TGTGCCAGCAGCATCGACAGGGGCTTGGGGGCGCAGTTCTCC. It yields the protein CASSIDRGLGAQFS.

In this sample, this clonotype turned up a few times. The chain links TRBV14 to TRBJ2-2; D possibly corresponds to TRBD1 (5 bases). CDR1 is SGHDN, CDR2 FVKESK, per germline. V dropped 2 bases and J dropped 0 bases, with 7 bases sitting between them. The CDR3 has 15 amino acids. CDR3 in DNA: TGTGCCAGCAGCCAAATGACAGCGAACACCGGGGAGCTGTTTTTT. Its translation is CASSQMTANTGELFF.

The chain recombines TRBV7-2 with TRBJ2-3; D is possibly TRBD1 (5 bases). The CDR3 covers 15 residues. CDR1 is SGHTA and CDR2 is FQGNSA in the germline V gene. The V end was cut by 0 bases, the J end by 2 bases, with 9 bases between. This CDR3 is CASSLAGQPTDTQYF. CDR3 coding DNA: TGTGCCAGCAGCTTAGCCGGACAACCCACAGATACGCAGTATTTT.

Ten or more counts support this clonotype. V is TRBV20-1 and J is TRBJ2-3; perhaps TRBD2 as D (5 bases). V shed 3 bases and J shed 4 bases, with 8 bases lying between them. The CDR3 is made up of 12 amino acids. Germline V gives CDR1 DFQATT, CDR2 SNEGSKA (reference sequence). CDR3 amino acids: CSASGKADTQYF. The CDR3 DNA sequence: TGCAGTGCTAGCGGGAAAGCAGATACGCAGTATTTT.

V and J are TRBV28 and TRBJ2-4; TRBD2 might be the D (6 bases). Germline values: CDR1 MDHEN, CDR2 SYDVKM. The CDR3 has 15 amino acids. Trimming cost V 6 bases and J 0 bases, with 12 bases left between them. Here the CDR3 DNA reads TGTGCCAGCAGCTTGGGAGGCCAAGCCAAAAACATTCAGTACTTC. It specifies CASSLGGQAKNIQYF.

The chain couples TRBV20-1 to TRBJ2-7; D may be TRBD2 (6 bases). The CDR3 loop spans 15 amino acids. CDR1 and CDR2 from the germline V gene are DFQATT and SNEGSKA (reference sequence). Trimming took off 3 bases at V and 7 bases at J, with 22 bases between the two ends. CDR3: CSASENRGIGYEQYF. DNA for the CDR3: TGCAGTGCTAGTGAGAACCGGGGGATCGGATATGAGCAGTACTTC.

The CDR3 here is CASSEDRGWNEQFF. Here the CDR3 DNA reads TGTGCCAGCAGTGAGGACAGGGGTTGGAATGAGCAGTTCTTC. V and J are TRBV2 and TRBJ2-1; 9 bases match TRBD1. The CDR3 contains 14 residues. Germline CDR1 is SNHLY and CDR2 is FYNNEI. V shed 3 bases, J shed 7 bases, and the junction held 4 bases outside the gene matches.

This sequence joins TRBV20-1 and TRBJ2-2; D uncertain. Germline V gene data show CDR1 as DFQATT and CDR2 as SNEGSKA (reference sequence). The CDR3 has 12 residues. V lost 3 bases to trimming and J lost 6 bases, with 8 bases between them. The CDR3 protein is CSASMVPGELFF. The CDR3 DNA is TGCAGTGCTAGTATGGTTCCCGGGGAGCTGTTTTTT.

The chain links TRBV29-1 to TRBJ1-1; 8 bases map to TRBD1. Trimming took 2 bases from V and 6 from J; bases not matched to a gene: 5. Per the germline V gene, CDR1 is SQVTM and CDR2 is ANQGSEA. The length of the CDR3 is 13 residues. Here the CDR3 reads CSVEPGQGSEAFF. The CDR3 bases are TGCAGCGTTGAACCCGGACAGGGCTCTGAAGCTTTCTTT.